One and the same sample provided the 26 T cell receptor beta chains below, sequenced in a study of human T cells and chemical hapten exposure. Time point of the sample: patch test 1, 2 weeks after DPC sensitization. Treatment defined: therapeutic diphenylcyclopropenone sensitization with weekly scalp DPC. TCRdb re-analysed the RACE reads in MiXCR, keeping a single row per CDR3 protein. This sample has approximately 100,000 distinct CDR3 sequences; about 11% occur once, and the top ten carry roughly 3.3%. The sequencing here drew on whole blood, taken in connection with sensitization to the hapten diphenylcyclopropenone (DPC). These receptors were obtained from a woman between 40 and 50 years old with alopecia areata. Some clones in this sample may be carry-over from other donors' samples.

This clonotype was seen many times. The chain combines TRBV7-2 with TRBJ2-7; unclear D gene. Germline V CDR1 and CDR2: SGHTA, FQGNSA. V was trimmed by 1 base and J by 4 bases, leaving 11 bases between them. This CDR3 has 14 residues. The CDR3 is CASSLGVRSYEQYF. The CDR3 region has the DNA TGTGCCAGCAGCTTAGGGGTAAGGAGTTACGAGCAGTACTTC.

J is TRBJ1-1 and V is TRBV7-2; D remains unclear. With 1 base removed from V and 6 bases from J, the gap between germline ends came to 9 bases. The CDR3 contains 13 residues. CDR1 and CDR2 (germline): SGHTA, FQGNSA. CDR3 residues: CASSLVMGAEAFF. The CDR3 bases are TGTGCCAGCAGCTTAGTAATGGGAGCTGAAGCTTTCTTT.

The chain combines TRBV11-2 with TRBJ2-5; 8 bases align to TRBD2. The CDR3 spans 16 residues. The V gene's germline CDR1 is SGHAT and CDR2 FQNNGV. V trimming: 3 bases; J trimming: 6 bases; junction bases outside the gene matches: 12. The CDR3 nucleotides are TGTGCCAGCAGCTTCGCCCTCGGGGGGGGGAGTCAGACCCAGTACTTC. It is translated as CASSFALGGGSQTQYF.

The gene calls are TRBV29-1 and TRBJ1-2, with D uncertain. The CDR3 is 11 residues long. Trimming cost V 3 bases and J 6 bases, with 8 bases left between them. From germline, CDR1 is SQVTM and CDR2 ANQGSEA. Here the CDR3 reads CSVDRGDGYTF. For the CDR3, the DNA is TGCAGCGTTGATCGGGGAGATGGCTACACCTTC.

This clonotype was seen many times. The rearrangement uses TRBV7-6 and TRBJ2-1, with D hard to call. Looked up from germline, CDR1 is SGHVS and CDR2 is FNYEAQ. This CDR3 has 13 amino acids. Trimming took off 0 bases at V and 4 bases at J, with 4 bases between the two ends. The CDR3: CASSLARYNEQFF. As DNA, the CDR3 is TGTGCCAGCAGCTTAGCGCGTTACAATGAGCAGTTCTTC.

This clonotype was observed many times. V is TRBV7-2 and J is TRBJ1-5, with no clear D. The CDR3 contains 16 residues. Per germline, CDR1 SGHTA and CDR2 FQGNSA. Trimming took 5 bases from V and 6 from J, leaving 20 bases between them. CDR3 loop: CASSAAGGRGSQPQHF. CDR3 bases: TGTGCCAGCAGCGCAGCGGGTGGCAGAGGAAGTCAGCCCCAGCATTTT.

The table lists this clonotype with many counts. This sequence joins TRBV19 and TRBJ1-6; maybe TRBD1 (6 bases). The length of the CDR3 is 14 residues. The germline V gene has CDR1 LNHDA and CDR2 SQIVND (reference sequence). Trimming shortened V by 7 bases and J by 2 bases, and 9 bases separated the two germline ends. CDR3 amino acids: CASNQGTYNSPLHF. The CDR3 DNA sequence: TGTGCCAGTAATCAGGGGACCTATAATTCACCCCTCCACTTT.

This clonotype was recorded at least ten times. V is TRBV3-1 and J is TRBJ2-2; D ambiguous. Germline V gives CDR1 LGHDT, CDR2 YNNKEL (reference sequence). Trimming stripped 1 base from V and 7 bases from J, with 7 bases between. The length of the CDR3 is 13 residues. CDR3 bases: TGTGCCAGCAGCCAAGGGTCGAGCGGGGAGCTGTTTTTT. It specifies CASSQGSSGELFF.

The genes are TRBV6-2 or TRBV6-3 and TRBJ2-1; the D gene is possibly TRBD1 (6 bases). Germline assignment: CDR1 MNHEY and CDR2 SVGEGT. The CDR3 sequence is 13 residues long. The V gene lost 7 bases and the J gene lost 7 bases, with 14 bases spanning the gap. The CDR3 sequence: CASTQGTGNEQFF. The CDR3 DNA reads TGTGCCAGCACCCAGGGCACAGGGAATGAGCAGTTCTTC.

This clonotype was seen more than once but under ten times. The chain joins TRBV29-1 to TRBJ2-3; D tentatively fits TRBD1 or TRBD2 (5 bases each). Per the germline V gene, CDR1 is SQVTM and CDR2 is ANQGSEA. Trimming cost V 7 bases and J 4 bases, with 12 bases left between them. The CDR3 has 12 amino acids. DNA of the CDR3: TGCAGCGCCGGGACCTCCCCAGATACGCAGTATTTT. Translating gives CSAGTSPDTQYF.

The chain employs TRBV6-2 or TRBV6-3 and TRBJ2-5, with TRBD2 identical over 7 bases. Germline V gene lookup returns CDR1 MNHEY and CDR2 SVGEGT. CDR3 size: 15 residues. J lost 5 bases, V lost 0 bases, and 6 bases had no gene match. The CDR3 is CASSYSTSVRETQYF. CDR3 in DNA: TGTGCCAGCAGTTACTCAACTAGCGTTCGGGAGACCCAGTACTTC.

This clonotype was seen repeatedly, ten times or more. The V and J genes are TRBV27 and TRBJ1-6; no clear D gene. CDR1 and CDR2 from the germline V gene are MNHEY and SMNVEV (reference sequence). The CDR3 sequence is 12 residues long. V lost 5 bases, J lost 6 bases, and 5 bases lay in between. CDR3 residues: CASSLPNSPLHF. DNA for the CDR3: TGTGCCAGCAGTCTACCTAATTCACCCCTCCACTTT.

Ten or more counts support this clonotype. The V and J genes are TRBV9 and TRBJ2-1; TRBD1 or TRBD2 may be the D gene (5 bases each). The CDR3 consists of 15 residues. The germline V and J ends were trimmed by 0 bases and 2 bases, with 9 bases remaining between them. Germline CDR1 is SGDLS and CDR2 is YYNGEE. This CDR3 is CASSVAGATYNEQFF. CDR3 bases: TGTGCCAGCAGCGTAGCCGGGGCCACCTACAATGAGCAGTTCTTC.

This clonotype was seen repeatedly, ten times or more. This chain links TRBV7-7 with TRBJ2-7; 11 bases map to TRBD2. Trimming cost V 5 bases and J 4 bases; bases outside gene matches: 7. Germline V gene data show CDR1 as SSHAT and CDR2 as FNYEAQ (reference sequence). The CDR3 contains 15 residues. The CDR3 reads CASSHGTSGEYEQYF. CDR3 DNA: TGTGCCAGCAGCCACGGGACTAGCGGAGAATACGAGCAGTACTTC.

The CDR3 protein is CASSPRWGTDTQYF. The CDR3 DNA reads TGTGCCAGCAGCCCGCGATGGGGCACAGATACGCAGTATTTT. The gene calls are TRBV7-9 and TRBJ2-3, with no clear D. Looked up from germline, CDR1 is SEHNR and CDR2 is FQNEAQ (reference sequence). This CDR3 region has 14 residues. V lost 5 bases, J lost 1 base, and 10 bases lay in between. Together with reference TRBV7-9 and TRBJ2-3, the CDR3 gives the full variable domain: DTGVSQNPRHKITKRGQNVTFRCDPISEHNRLYWYRQTLGQGPEFLTYFQNEAQLEKSRLLSDRFSAERPKGSFSTLEIQRTEQGDSAMYLCASSPRWGTDTQYFGPGTRLTVL.

The V and J genes are TRBV7-6 and TRBJ2-3; 9 bases map to TRBD1. Germline V gives CDR1 SGHVS, CDR2 FNYEAQ. The CDR3 totals 14 residues. Trimming took 5 bases from V and 1 from J; bases not matched to a gene: 1. The CDR3 is CASSRDRGTDTQYF. CDR3 DNA sequence: TGTGCCAGCAGCCGGGACAGGGGCACAGATACGCAGTATTTT.

There are a few counts of this clonotype. The CDR3 loop reads CASSFGTTRDTQYF. The CDR3 region has the DNA TGTGCCAGCAGCTTTGGTACTACCAGAGATACGCAGTATTTT. The chain couples TRBV7-2 to TRBJ2-3; D unresolved. The germline gives CDR1 SGHTA, CDR2 FQGNSA. Trimming cost V 3 bases and J 5 bases, with 12 bases left between them. This CDR3 spans 14 amino acids.

The chain recombines TRBV5-1 with TRBJ2-5; D is tentatively TRBD1 or TRBD2 (5 bases each). V dropped 4 bases and J dropped 3 bases, with 16 bases sitting between them. Germline CDR1 SGHRS, CDR2 YFSETQ. The CDR3 consists of 15 residues. The DNA of the CDR3 is TGCGCCAGCAGCCCCGGGACGCACTTTGAAGAGACCCAGTACTTC. This gives the protein CASSPGTHFEETQYF. Together with reference TRBV5-1 and TRBJ2-5, the CDR3 gives the full variable domain: KAGVTQTPRYLIKTRGQQVTLSCSPISGHRSVSWYQQTPGQGLQFLFEYFSETQRNKGNFPGRFSGRQFSNSRSEMNVSTLELGDSALYLCASSPGTHFEETQYFGPGTRLLVL.

This clonotype was detected ten times or more. The chain uses TRBV7-2 and TRBJ1-4; 9 bases line up with TRBD1. From germline, CDR1 is SGHTA and CDR2 FQGNSA. The CDR3 runs 13 residues. The junction had 8 bases not matched to a gene; V was cut back by 8 bases and J by 10 bases. The CDR3 loop reads CASEQGALGKLFF. CDR3 nucleotide sequence: TGTGCCAGCGAACAGGGGGCGCTTGGAAAACTGTTTTTT.

In its sample, this clonotype was seen a few times. The chain employs TRBV7-2 and TRBJ1-2; D remains ambiguous. Germline V CDR1 and CDR2: SGHTA, FQGNSA. CDR3 length equals 14 residues. The germline V and J ends were trimmed by 5 bases and 4 bases, with 14 bases remaining between them. CDR3 DNA sequence: TGTGCCAGCAGCCCAAACAGAGGTGGCTATGGCTACACCTTC. Protein product: CASSPNRGGYGYTF.

V gene TRBV3-1 combines with J gene TRBJ1-5; 8 bases match TRBD1. Germline V CDR1 and CDR2: LGHDT, YNNKEL (reference sequence). The CDR3 is 14 amino acids. With 5 bases clipped from V and 4 bases from J, the junction kept 4 bases outside the gene matches. The CDR3 reads CASSYDRGNQPQHF. DNA of the CDR3: TGTGCCAGCAGCTACGACAGGGGAAATCAGCCCCAGCATTTT.

This clonotype was seen ten or more times. This sequence joins TRBV2 and TRBJ1-1; TRBD1 matches 9 bases. CDR1 and CDR2 (germline): SNHLY, FYNNEI. The length of the CDR3 is 16 residues. With 6 bases clipped from V and 1 base from J, the junction kept 9 bases outside the gene matches. The CDR3 bases are TGTGCCAGCAGGGTGGACAGGGGAGGATCGAACACTGAAGCTTTCTTT. It encodes CASRVDRGGSNTEAFF.

This clonotype was counted between two and nine times. V is TRBV6-2 or TRBV6-3 and J is TRBJ2-7; the D gene could be TRBD1 or TRBD2 (5 bases each). This CDR3 spans 15 amino acids. CDR1 is MNHEY, CDR2 SVGEGT, per germline. Deletions cut 5 bases from V and 3 bases from J, with 17 bases between. In DNA, the CDR3 is TGTGCCAGCAGTACACCGGGACCGAAAGGCTACGAGCAGTACTTC. Residues: CASSTPGPKGYEQYF.

This clonotype has ten or more counts. The chain joins TRBV30 to TRBJ1-1, with a possible D match to TRBD1 (5 bases). CDR1 GTSNPN and CDR2 SVGIG come from the germline V gene (reference sequence). Deletions cut 3 bases from V and 1 base from J, with 9 bases between. CDR3 length equals 13 residues. The CDR3 reads CAWSETANTEAFF. DNA for the CDR3: TGTGCCTGGAGCGAGACAGCGAACACTGAAGCTTTCTTT. Full variable domain (rest looked up from reference TRBV30 and TRBJ1-1): SQTIHQWPATLVQPVGSPLSLECTVEGTSNPNLYWYRQAAGRGLQLLFYSVGIGQISSEVPQNLSASRPQDRQFILSSKKLLLSDSGFYLCAWSETANTEAFFGQGTRLTVV.

The V call is TRBV6-2 or TRBV6-3, the J call TRBJ1-5; D is uncertain. The CDR3 spans 13 residues. Per germline, CDR1 MNHEY and CDR2 SVGEGT. Trimming took 5 bases from V and 5 from J, leaving 10 bases between them. The CDR3 region has the DNA TGTGCCAGCAGTATGGGATATGATCAGCCCCAGCATTTT. Amino acid sequence: CASSMGYDQPQHF.

The rearrangement uses TRBV5-6 and TRBJ2-2; D is unclear. The CDR3 contains 14 residues. V lost 0 bases, J lost 2 bases, and 5 bases lay in between. Germline V gene sequence: CDR1 SGHDT, CDR2 YYEEEE. The CDR3 protein is CASSLAVNTGELFF. The CDR3 DNA is TGTGCCAGCAGCTTGGCGGTCAACACCGGGGAGCTGTTTTTT.